Below, 29 T cell receptor beta chains from the same sample are listed, as sequenced in a study of blood T cells in healthy people across ages. For the second PCR, which ran for about 7 to 12 cycles, a sample-barcoded 5' primer and a J-beta primer mix were used. TCRdb recomputed calls from the 5' RACE reads with MiXCR, one row per CDR3 protein. The profile covers approximately 810,000 distinct CDR3 sequences, with roughly 40% appearing a single time and about an eighth taken by the ten largest. The sequenced sample was blood. These receptors originate from a man aged 18 to 29 in good health.

The table lists this clonotype with a few counts. V and J are TRBV6-6 and TRBJ2-1; D remains ambiguous. The CDR3 contains 13 residues. The ends were cut back, 2 bases at V and 5 bases at J, with 7 bases in the middle. The germline CDR1 and CDR2 sequences are MNHNY and SVGAGI (reference sequence). The CDR3 DNA follows: TGTGCCAGCAGTTACGGTCCCAACAATGAGCAGTTCTTC. Its protein is CASSYGPNNEQFF.

This clonotype appeared many times. V gene TRBV7-2 combines with J gene TRBJ1-1; the D is unclear. The CDR3 sequence is 13 residues long. Germline V gene data show CDR1 as SGHTA and CDR2 as FQGNSA. V was shortened by 8 bases and J by 7 bases, with 17 bases between the two germline ends. CDR3 region: CASLDRGRNEAFF. The CDR3 nucleotides read TGTGCCAGCCTCGATCGAGGACGGAATGAAGCTTTCTTT.

The rearrangement joins TRBV29-1 to TRBJ2-5; possibly TRBD1 for D (6 bases). V was trimmed by 7 bases and J by 5 bases, leaving 8 bases between them. This CDR3 has 10 residues. The germline gives CDR1 SQVTM, CDR2 ANQGSEA. CDR3 sequence: CSGRGETQYF. In DNA form, the CDR3 reads TGCAGCGGCAGGGGTGAGACCCAGTACTTC.

Remarks on this clonotype: This may come from a read error, since a much larger clone is one base off. This chain joins TRBV5-1 and TRBJ2-1, with D tentatively TRBD1 (6 bases). Trimming removed 4 bases at V and 15 bases at J, with 23 bases between. Germline-derived CDR1 and CDR2 are SGHRS and YFSETQ. This CDR3 has 14 amino acids. The CDR3 region is CASSLYAFRQDTFF. CDR3 in DNA: TGCGCCAGCAGCCTCTACGCCTTCCGACAGGATACGTTCTTC.

The rearrangement links TRBV28 to TRBJ1-1; 10 nucleotides line up with TRBD1. Germline assignment: CDR1 MDHEN and CDR2 SYDVKM. The junction had 7 bases not matched to a gene; V was cut back by 8 bases and J by 1 base. The CDR3 has 15 amino acids. The DNA for the CDR3 is TGTGCCAGCCTCAGGGGGGACAGGGGGAACACTGAAGCTTTCTTT. Translating it yields CASLRGDRGNTEAFF.

This CDR3 reads CASSTTGVRNSPLHF. In DNA form, the CDR3 reads TGCGCCAGCAGCACCACAGGGGTTCGGAATTCACCCCTCCACTTT. V usage is TRBV5-1 and J usage is TRBJ1-6, with 7 bases matching TRBD1. This CDR3 has 15 residues. The trim removed 4 bases at V and 7 bases at J, leaving 8 bases unmatched. Germline CDR1 reads SGHRS; CDR2 reads YFSETQ.

The gene calls are TRBV15 and TRBJ1-4; possible D gene TRBD1, 5 bases. The V gene lost 1 base and the J gene lost 6 bases, with 18 bases spanning the gap. This CDR3 spans 17 amino acids. Germline V gene sequence: CDR1 LNHNV, CDR2 YYDKDF (reference sequence). CDR3 in amino acids: CATSRGTYWGFDEKLFF. In DNA, the CDR3 is TGTGCCACCAGCAGAGGGACTTATTGGGGCTTCGATGAAAAACTGTTTTTT.

V gene TRBV27 combines with J gene TRBJ1-6; D remains unclear. Per germline, CDR1 MNHEY and CDR2 SMNVEV (reference sequence). The CDR3 loop spans 13 amino acids. Trimming stripped 5 bases from V and 9 bases from J, with 11 bases between. Here the CDR3 DNA reads TGTGCCAGCAGTCTGAAAAAAGCTTCACCCCTCCACTTT. Its translation is CASSLKKASPLHF.

This clonotype was counted at least ten times. The J gene is TRBJ1-2, the V gene TRBV29-1; TRBD1 might be the D (5 bases). The CDR3 is made up of 15 amino acids. Germline CDR1 reads SQVTM; CDR2 reads ANQGSEA. Deletions cut 4 bases from V and 1 base from J, with 16 bases between. The CDR3 protein is CSVVSSGTLNYGYTF. The CDR3 DNA reads TGCAGCGTTGTAAGCTCCGGGACTCTTAACTATGGCTACACCTTC.

This chain uses TRBV20-1 with TRBJ2-7; 9 bases are a match to TRBD2. Germline CDR1 reads DFQATT; CDR2 reads SNEGSKA (reference sequence). Trimming cost V 6 bases and J 7 bases; bases outside gene matches: 16. This CDR3 has 15 amino acids. The CDR3 DNA is TGCAGTGCCCGCTGGGTAGCGGGAGCCGACGATGAGCAGTACTTC. Translation: CSARWVAGADDEQYF.

This clonotype is a singleton in its sample. A much larger clonotype is one base distant, so this may be a read error. J is TRBJ2-1 and V is TRBV4-3; no definite D call. The CDR3 has 13 amino acids. The germline V gene encodes CDR1 LGHNA and CDR2 YSLEER. The CDR3, as DNA: TGCGCCAGCACCCAAGTCCAGTACAATGAGCAGTTCTTC. Translation: CASTQVQYNEQFF.

This clonotype was seen only a few times. The chain links TRBV5-1 to TRBJ1-5; 7 bases are shared with TRBD1. CDR3 length equals 15 residues. Trimming took 4 bases from V and 3 from J; bases not matched to a gene: 7. Germline CDR1 reads SGHRS; CDR2 reads YFSETQ. Here the CDR3 reads CASSAGTAANQPQHF. In DNA, the CDR3 is TGCGCCAGCAGCGCTGGGACAGCGGCCAATCAGCCCCAGCATTTT.

This clonotype is a singleton in its sample. Mismatch with germline at one junction end may stem from a read error. The chain recombines TRBV12-3 or TRBV12-4 with TRBJ2-3, with 10 bases aligning to TRBD2. The length of the CDR3 is 15 residues. The CDR3 spells CASSPSGGVTDAQYF. Here the CDR3 DNA reads TGTGCCAGCAGTCCCAGCGGGGGGGTAACAGATGCGCAGTATTTT.

This clonotype was found a few times. The chain couples TRBV12-3 or TRBV12-4 to TRBJ2-2; D is undetermined. The length of the CDR3 is 13 residues. Deletions cut 3 bases from V and 5 bases from J, with 7 bases between. The CDR3 loop is CASSFKGTGELFF. CDR3 nucleotides: TGTGCCAGCAGTTTTAAGGGTACCGGGGAGCTGTTTTTT.

On this clonotype: A read error may account for a junction end that differs from germline. The DNA for the CDR3 is TGCGTCAGCAGCCCGACCCTATTTAGCACAGATACGCAGTATTTT. Its protein is CVSSPTLFSTDTQYF. V and J are TRBV5-1 and TRBJ2-3; D gene unclear. The CDR3 spans 15 residues. The germline CDR1 and CDR2 sequences are SGHRS and YFSETQ.

Concerning this clonotype itself: A junction end diverges from the germline sequence, so it may reflect a read error. The chain has TRBV12-3 or TRBV12-4 and TRBJ1-1; possible D gene TRBD1, 5 bases. This CDR3 comprises 15 residues. In nucleotides, the CDR3 is TGTGCCAGCAGGGGGGTAGCGATTTCGAACACTGGAGCTTTCTTT. Encoded protein: CASRGVAISNTGAFF.

This chain connects TRBV13 to TRBJ1-1; D not resolved. This CDR3 contains 15 residues. Germline CDR1 is PRHDT and CDR2 is FYEKMQ (reference sequence). Between the trimmed V and J ends, which lost 0 bases and 1 base, there was a span of 9 bases. The CDR3 region has the DNA TGTGCCAGCAGCTTAGGCGGGGTTACGAACACTGAAGCTTTCTTT. Translated: CASSLGGVTNTEAFF.

This clonotype was seen ten or more times. The chain employs TRBV10-2 and TRBJ1-2, with TRBD1 as a possible D gene (5 bases). V lost 6 bases and J lost 4, with 9 bases in between. CDR1 is WSHSY and CDR2 is SAAADI in the germline V gene. This CDR3 region has 12 residues. The CDR3 loop reads CASRVDSYGYTF. The CDR3 region has the DNA TGCGCCAGCAGGGTTGACAGCTATGGCTACACCTTC.

The CDR3 sequence is CATSRDVLVQPQHF. The CDR3 nucleotides read TGTGCCACCAGCAGAGATGTTTTGGTCCAGCCCCAGCATTTT. This chain links TRBV15 with TRBJ1-5; D remains ambiguous. From germline, CDR1 is LNHNV and CDR2 YYDKDF (reference sequence). The CDR3 extends over 14 amino acids. Trimming removed 0 bases at V and 7 bases at J, with 10 bases between.

About this clonotype itself: One end of the junction does not line up with germline, which may come from a read error. The gene calls are TRBV10-2 and TRBJ2-7, with D perhaps matching TRBD1 or TRBD2 (5 bases each). The germline V gene has CDR1 WSHSY and CDR2 SAAADI. The CDR3 runs to 14 residues. CDR3 sequence: CASSSGRGTNERYF. The CDR3 region has the DNA TGCGCCAGCAGCTCGGGGCGAGGGACGAACGAGCGGTACTTC.

The gene calls are TRBV20-1 and TRBJ2-2, with 12 bases that match TRBD2. There are 17 residues in the CDR3. CDR1 is DFQATT, CDR2 SNEGSKA, per germline (reference sequence). With 1 base clipped from V and 5 bases from J, the junction kept 8 bases outside the gene matches. CDR3 DNA: TGCAGTGCTAGAGGCAGACTAGCGGGAGTAGTTACCGGGGAGCTGTTTTTT. It is translated as CSARGRLAGVVTGELFF.

As DNA, the CDR3 is TGCAGCGTCGGACCGGACGCCACGAATGAAAAACTGTTTTTT. Protein product: CSVGPDATNEKLFF. The chain combines TRBV29-1 with TRBJ1-4; no reliable D call. From germline, CDR1 is SQVTM and CDR2 ANQGSEA. V was pared by 6 bases and J by 5 bases, with 16 bases between. The CDR3 runs 14 residues. Complete variable domain (other parts from reference TRBV29-1 and TRBJ1-4): SAVISQKPSRDICQRGTSLTIQCQVDSQVTMMFWYRQQPGQSLTLIATANQGSEATYESGFVIDKFPISRPNLTFSTLTVSNMSPEDSSIYLCSVGPDATNEKLFFGSGTQLSVL.

This sequence joins TRBV21-1 and TRBJ2-1; the tabulated D call, TRBD1, remains unverified against the DNA. TRBV21-1 has pseudogene status. The CDR3 is made up of 17 amino acids. The CDR3 coding sequence is TGTGCCAGCAGCAAAGTAAGGGACAGGGGCGGATACAATGAGCAGTTCTTC. Translated, it gives CASSKVRDRGGYNEQFF.

This clonotype was detected only a few times. The J gene is TRBJ1-4, the V gene TRBV13; TRBD1 matches at 10 bases. The germline CDR1 and CDR2 sequences are PRHDT and FYEKMQ (reference sequence). V shed 5 bases, J shed 2 bases, and the junction held 8 bases outside the gene matches. The CDR3 has 17 residues. For the CDR3, the DNA is TGTGCCAGCAGCCGTCGACAGGGGGCGGCCACTAATGAAAAACTGTTTTTT. Residues: CASSRRQGAATNEKLFF.

A note on this clonotype: The junction and the germline gene differ at one end; a read error may be behind it. This sequence joins TRBV12-3 or TRBV12-4 and TRBJ1-2; TRBD1 matches at 9 bases. This CDR3 has 15 residues. CDR3 DNA: TGTGTCAGCAGTGCCGGGACAGGGAGTCTCTATGGCTACACCTTC. The encoded protein is CVSSAGTGSLYGYTF.

This chain joins TRBV20-1 and TRBJ2-3; D remains unclear. Germline CDR1 and CDR2: DFQATT and SNEGSKA (reference sequence). This CDR3 is built from 12 residues. The V and J ends lost 6 bases and 2 bases respectively, with 9 bases between them. CDR3 loop: CSAWQITDTQYF. The CDR3 nucleotides read TGCAGTGCCTGGCAGATCACAGATACGCAGTATTTT.

The V and J genes are TRBV12-3 or TRBV12-4 and TRBJ2-1; tentatively, D is TRBD1 or TRBD2 (5 bases each). V was cut by 6 bases and J by 0 bases, with 12 bases left in between. The CDR3 loop spans 15 amino acids. The CDR3 loop is CASSETEGSYNEQFF. CDR3 DNA: TGTGCCAGCAGCGAGACAGAGGGCTCCTACAATGAGCAGTTCTTC.

This clonotype has a handful of counts. This chain links TRBV20-1 with TRBJ2-1; 11 bases line up with TRBD1. The CDR3 consists of 17 residues. J was trimmed by 4 bases and V by 5 bases; bases with no gene match: 13. CDR1 and CDR2 (germline): DFQATT, SNEGSKA (reference sequence). The CDR3 sequence is CSAPSRLGQGVYNEQFF. CDR3 bases: TGCAGTGCTCCCTCTCGCTTGGGACAGGGGGTTTACAATGAGCAGTTCTTC.

J is TRBJ2-4 and V is TRBV27, with D perhaps matching TRBD1 (6 bases). Germline V CDR1 and CDR2: MNHEY, SMNVEV (reference sequence). This CDR3 has 14 residues. Between the trimmed V and J ends, which lost 2 bases and 5 bases, there was a span of 10 bases. This CDR3 is CASSLIGQQNIQYF. CDR3 nucleotides: TGTGCCAGCAGTTTAATAGGACAGCAAAACATTCAGTACTTC.